A single T cell receptor beta chain is shown here with its context. The sample is drawn from a study of blood T cell repertoires in COVID-19. Method: immunoSEQ multiplex PCR; TCRdb's copy keeps in-frame clones and lacks some. The data show roughly 700,000 clones, around 89% seen once. CDR1 LGHDT and CDR2 YNNKEL come from the germline V gene (reference sequence). The ends were cut back, 3 bases at V and 7 bases at J, with 12 bases in the middle. This CDR3 contains 14 residues. The receptor was derived from a woman younger than 30 with acute or convalescent COVID-19. Sequencing was done on a sample of peripheral blood. The chain has TRBV3-1 (or the pseudogene TRBV3-2) and TRBJ1-4; D gene ambiguous. The CDR3 sequence: CASSHKWSREKLFF. CDR3 sequence (DNA): TGTGCCAGCAGCCACAAGTGGAGTCGTGAAAAACTGTTTTTT.